The text below deals with one T cell receptor beta chain. The antigen remains unidentified. This sample stems from a study of CD8+CD57+ T cells in acquired aplastic anemia. Study context: Sorted CD4+ and CD8+ cells yielded DNA averaging around 3 ug.

Whole-study findings and limits: Patients and controls shared over 25 CD8+ CDR3 sequences.

The germline V and J ends were trimmed by 3 bases and 5 bases, with 16 bases remaining between them. CDR1 is LNHNV and CDR2 is YYDKDF in the germline V gene (reference sequence). The CDR3 is 15 residues long. The template for TCR beta VDJ and CDR3 sequence profiling was genomic DNA. TCRdb recomputed calls from the reads with MiXCR, one row per CDR3 protein. The sample lists a few hundred thousand distinct CDR3 sequences, 34% seen once, with about 1.1% in the top ten. Sequenced sample: sorted CD4+, CD8+, or CD8+CD57+ T cells (not recorded which) from PBMCs. V usage is TRBV15 and J usage is TRBJ1-1; a weak D match, TRBD1 (5 bases). The receptor was isolated from a human donor in good health, serving as a control. The CDR3 nucleotides read TGTGCCACCAGCAGTTGGGGAACCAGGGATACTGAAGCTTTCTTT. Translated, it gives CATSSWGTRDTEAFF.